This T cell receptor (beta chain) was captured by sequencing in a study of prognosis after radiotherapy for stage I lung cancer. TCR beta CDR3 was amplified from genomic DNA by two-round multiplex PCR. Individual primers that were specific to each TRBV and TRBJ gene served in first-round PCR. MiXCR was run by TCRdb on the multiplex PCR reads, yielding one entry per CDR3 protein. Among roughly 38,000 distinct CDR3 sequences, roughly a quarter were seen once, and the ten largest hold around 25%. This clonotype was detected ten times or more. The sequencing here drew on PBMCs, taken before or after stereotactic body radiation therapy (not recorded which). The origin of this receptor is a donor aged 50 or older with non-small cell lung cancer.

Written as DNA, the CDR3 is TGTGCCAGCAGCGCCTCTGAGGACAATGAGCAGTTCTTC. This sequence encodes CASSASEDNEQFF. The V call is TRBV6-4, the J call TRBJ2-1, with D unclear. This CDR3 spans 13 amino acids. Germline V CDR1 and CDR2: MRHNA, SNTAGT. Deletions cut 6 bases from V and 5 bases from J, with 11 bases between.